The clone carrying this T cell receptor (beta chain) was recorded only once. Sequencing was performed with immunoSEQ multiplex PCR; in TCRdb, only in-frame clones are kept and a portion is missing. This sample yields 57,000 or so clones, of which roughly 96% are seen a single time; approximately 0.9% belongs to the top ten. This entry is derived from a study of cytomegalovirus exposure and HLA in healthy donors. The germline V gene has CDR1 LNHDA and CDR2 SQIVND (reference sequence). The V and J ends lost 1 base and 6 bases respectively, with 13 bases between them. The length of the CDR3 is 15 residues.

This receptor was obtained from a man aged 18 to 30 in good health and CMV-seronegative. V is TRBV19 and J is TRBJ1-5; a weak D match, TRBD1 (5 bases). Material: PBMCs. The CDR3 DNA follows: TGTGCCAGTAGTATAGGCCGGGGGTATGGTCAGCCCCAGCATTTT. This sequence encodes CASSIGRGYGQPQHF.